This TCR beta chain was sequenced in a study of T cells in Graves' hyperthyroidism and ophthalmopathy. Study-wide results and limits: Blood also carried most thyroid clonotypes expanded above 0.001.

Disease duration under 2 months; hyperthyroidism patients were aged 18 to 65. Thyroid ultrasound, orbital computed tomography, clinical symptoms, and serum thyroxine and TRAb underpinned diagnoses. This clonotype was seen ten or more times. What it binds is not known. Amplification of TCR beta CDR3 regions was performed using RNA transcripts as template. When the TCR CDR3 underwent first-round RT-PCR, the HTBI primer set was used. Each CDR3 protein gets one entry after TCRdb re-called the multiplex PCR reads with MiXCR. The data contain 460,000 or so distinct CDR3 sequences, roughly 14% of them singletons. The CDR3 extends over 13 amino acids. V gave up 6 bases and J gave up 4 bases; unmatched junction bases: 4. The germline V gene has CDR1 SGHRS and CDR2 YFSETQ.

The chain joins TRBV5-1 to TRBJ2-5; the match to TRBD1 covers 9 bases. The sequenced sample was blood. The source is a woman younger than 35 with Graves' hyperthyroidism. The CDR3 protein is CASMDRGSETQYF. The CDR3 DNA is TGCGCCAGCATGGACAGGGGATCAGAGACCCAGTACTTC.